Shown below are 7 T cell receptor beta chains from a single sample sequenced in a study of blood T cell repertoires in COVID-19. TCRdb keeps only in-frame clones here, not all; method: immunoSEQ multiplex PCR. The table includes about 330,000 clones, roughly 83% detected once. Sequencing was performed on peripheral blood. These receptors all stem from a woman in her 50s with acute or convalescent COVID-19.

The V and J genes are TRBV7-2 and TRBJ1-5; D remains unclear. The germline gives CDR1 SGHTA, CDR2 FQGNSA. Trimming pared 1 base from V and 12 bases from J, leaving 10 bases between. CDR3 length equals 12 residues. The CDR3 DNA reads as TGTGCCAGCAGCTTAGTAGGCGACATCCAGCATTTT. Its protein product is CASSLVGDIQHF.

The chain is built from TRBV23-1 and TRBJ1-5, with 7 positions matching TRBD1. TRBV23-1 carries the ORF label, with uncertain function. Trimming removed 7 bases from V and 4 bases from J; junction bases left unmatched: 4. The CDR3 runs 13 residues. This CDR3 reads CASTYRGNQPQHF. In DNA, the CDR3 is TGCGCCAGCACCTACAGGGGTAATCAGCCCCAGCATTTT.

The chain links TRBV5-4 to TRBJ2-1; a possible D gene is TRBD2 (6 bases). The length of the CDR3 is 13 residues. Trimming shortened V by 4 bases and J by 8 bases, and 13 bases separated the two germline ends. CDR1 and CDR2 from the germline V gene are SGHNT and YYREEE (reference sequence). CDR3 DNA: TGTGCCAGCAGCCCGACTAGTCTCCATGAGCAGTTCTTC. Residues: CASSPTSLHEQFF.

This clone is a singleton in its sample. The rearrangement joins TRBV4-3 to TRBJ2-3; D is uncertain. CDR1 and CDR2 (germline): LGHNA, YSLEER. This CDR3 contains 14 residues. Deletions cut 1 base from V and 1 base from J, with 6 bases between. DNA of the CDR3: TGCGCCAGCAGCCAAGGCGTCGGCACAGATACGCAGTATTTT. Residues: CASSQGVGTDTQYF.

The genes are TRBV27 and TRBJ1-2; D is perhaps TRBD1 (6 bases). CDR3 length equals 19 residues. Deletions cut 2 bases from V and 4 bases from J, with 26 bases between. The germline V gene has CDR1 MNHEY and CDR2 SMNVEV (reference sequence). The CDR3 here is CASSLTGPGLPGQGYGYTF. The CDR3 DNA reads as TGTGCCAGCAGTTTAACGGGGCCGGGCCTTCCGGGACAAGGCTATGGCTACACCTTC.

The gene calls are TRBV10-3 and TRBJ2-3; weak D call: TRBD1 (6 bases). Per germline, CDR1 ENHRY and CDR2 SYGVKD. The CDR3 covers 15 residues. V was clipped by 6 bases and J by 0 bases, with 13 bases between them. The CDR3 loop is CAISLGHSSTDTQYF. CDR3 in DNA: TGTGCCATCAGCCTGGGACACTCTAGCACAGATACGCAGTATTTT.

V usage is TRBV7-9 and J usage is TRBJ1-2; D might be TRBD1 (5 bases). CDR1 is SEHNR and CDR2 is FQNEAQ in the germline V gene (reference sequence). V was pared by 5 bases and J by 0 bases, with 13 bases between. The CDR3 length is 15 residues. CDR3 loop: CASSQPTGPNYGYTF. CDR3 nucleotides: TGTGCCAGCAGCCAACCAACAGGCCCTAACTATGGCTACACCTTC.